This T cell receptor (beta chain) was recovered during a study of PD-L1 blockade in urothelial cancer. On the study more broadly: There were a median of approximately 150,000 T cells in blood samples.

The method was immunoSEQ multiplex PCR; TCRdb's version includes in-frame clones alone and lacks a portion of them. This table has tens of thousands of clones, roughly 84% appearing once. Time point of the sample: pretreatment peripheral blood. The input for sequencing was PBMCs, taken around atezolizumab (anti-PD-L1) treatment. This receptor was identified in a man aged 60 to 75 with urothelial cancer.

DNA for the CDR3: TGTGCCAGCAGCCAAGATCCGGGGGTCAATCAGCCCCAGCATTTT. Its protein product is CASSQDPGVNQPQHF. This chain connects TRBV4-2 to TRBJ1-5; possibly TRBD1 for D (5 bases). Trimming pared 0 bases from V and 3 bases from J, leaving 9 bases between. The CDR3 has 15 residues. Germline V gives CDR1 LGHNA, CDR2 YNFKEQ.